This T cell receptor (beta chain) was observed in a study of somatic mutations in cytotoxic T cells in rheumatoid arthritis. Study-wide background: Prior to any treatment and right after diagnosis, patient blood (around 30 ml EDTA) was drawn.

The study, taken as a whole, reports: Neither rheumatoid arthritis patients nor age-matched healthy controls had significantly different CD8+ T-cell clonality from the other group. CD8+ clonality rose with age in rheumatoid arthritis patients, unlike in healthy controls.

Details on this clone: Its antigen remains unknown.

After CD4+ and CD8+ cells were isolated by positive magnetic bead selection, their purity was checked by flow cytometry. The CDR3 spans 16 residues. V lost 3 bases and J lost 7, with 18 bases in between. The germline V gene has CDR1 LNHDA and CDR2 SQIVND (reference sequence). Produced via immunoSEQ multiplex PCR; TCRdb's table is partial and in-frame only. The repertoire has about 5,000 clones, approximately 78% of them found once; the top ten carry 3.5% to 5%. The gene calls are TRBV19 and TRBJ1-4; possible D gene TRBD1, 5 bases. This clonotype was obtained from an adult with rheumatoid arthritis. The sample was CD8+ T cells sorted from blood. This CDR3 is CASSMPGRKPPEKLFF. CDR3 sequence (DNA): TGTGCCAGTAGTATGCCAGGGAGAAAACCTCCTGAAAAACTGTTTTTT.